A selection of T cell receptor beta chains follows, all from one sample in a study of cytomegalovirus exposure and HLA in healthy donors. Sequencing used immunoSEQ multiplex PCR; TCRdb keeps in-frame clones, though not all of them. This sample's table has some 130,000 clones. Sequencing was performed on PBMCs. All receptors derive from a man between 18 and 29 years old in good health and CMV-seronegative. CDR3s include the opening cysteine and the closing phenylalanine or tryptophan. The order of the fields is J gene, V gene, D gene, CDR3 length, CDR3 DNA, CDR3 protein. The D gene is left open where the match is weak.

J gene: TRBJ1-1; V gene: TRBV15; D gene: NA; CDR3 length: 12; CDR3 DNA: TGTGCCACCAGCAGTATCAACACTGAAGCTTTCTTT; CDR3 protein: CATSSINTEAFF
J gene: TRBJ1-5; V gene: TRBV28; D gene: NA; CDR3 length: 15; CDR3 DNA: TGTGCCAGCAGTTTCCCAGGAGGAGGACGGCAGCCCCAGCATTTT; CDR3 protein: CASSFPGGGRQPQHF
J gene: TRBJ1-3; V gene: TRBV6-6; D gene: NA; CDR3 length: 14; CDR3 DNA: TGTGCCAGCAGTTACGGAGGACAGGGAAACACCATATATTTT; CDR3 protein: CASSYGGQGNTIYF
J gene: TRBJ2-7; V gene: TRBV7-2; D gene: NA; CDR3 length: 15; CDR3 DNA: TGTGCCAGCAGCTTAGTACACCACCTGATCTACGAGCAGTACTTC; CDR3 protein: CASSLVHHLIYEQYF
J gene: TRBJ1-4; V gene: TRBV9; D gene: NA; CDR3 length: 14; CDR3 DNA: TGTGCCAGCAGCGTAGAGCCAGGCCTTGAAAAACTGTTTTTT; CDR3 protein: CASSVEPGLEKLFF
J gene: TRBJ1-2; V gene: TRBV28; D gene: TRBD1; CDR3 length: 15; CDR3 DNA: TGTGCCAGCAGCGGACAGGCTCCCGGGGTCTATGGCTACACCTTC; CDR3 protein: CASSGQAPGVYGYTF
J gene: TRBJ2-2; V gene: TRBV4-3; D gene: NA; CDR3 length: 15; CDR3 DNA: TGCGCCAGCAGCCAAGATGGACAGTACACCGGGGAGCTGTTTTTT; CDR3 protein: CASSQDGQYTGELFF
J gene: TRBJ1-6; V gene: TRBV6-6; D gene: TRBD1; CDR3 length: 14; CDR3 DNA: TGTGCCAGCAGTTGGGACAGGGGTAGTTCACCCCTCCACTTT; CDR3 protein: CASSWDRGSSPLHF
J gene: TRBJ1-2; V gene: TRBV10-3; D gene: TRBD1; CDR3 length: 13; CDR3 DNA: TGTGCCATCAGTGGGACAGGGGGCTATGGCTACACCTTC; CDR3 protein: CAISGTGGYGYTF
J gene: TRBJ2-5; V gene: TRBV18; D gene: NA; CDR3 length: 13; CDR3 DNA: TGTGCCAGCTCACCAGGGAGCCAAGAGACCCAGTACTTC; CDR3 protein: CASSPGSQETQYF
J gene: TRBJ2-3; V gene: TRBV12-2; D gene: NA; CDR3 length: 14; CDR3 DNA: TGTGCAAGTCGCTTATCACTAGCGGAAAGGACGCAGTATTTT; CDR3 protein: CASRLSLAERTQYF
J gene: TRBJ1-1; V gene: TRBV19; D gene: TRBD1; CDR3 length: 13; CDR3 DNA: TGTGCCAGTAGTATCGGCAGGGGGTCTGAAGCTTTCTTT; CDR3 protein: CASSIGRGSEAFF
J gene: TRBJ1-1; V gene: TRBV27; D gene: NA; CDR3 length: 12; CDR3 DNA: TGTGCCAGCAGTTTATCGGGGAGGGGGGTTTTCTTT; CDR3 protein: CASSLSGRGVFF
J gene: TRBJ2-7; V gene: TRBV5-4; D gene: TRBD1; CDR3 length: 14; CDR3 DNA: TGTGCCAGCAGCTTGGGGGACAGGGCCTACGAGCAGTACTTC; CDR3 protein: CASSLGDRAYEQYF
J gene: TRBJ1-4; V gene: TRBV7-2; D gene: NA; CDR3 length: 16; CDR3 DNA: TGTGCCAGCAGTTGGCAGGGATCCGCAACTAATGAAAAACTGTTTTTT; CDR3 protein: CASSWQGSATNEKLFF
J gene: TRBJ2-1; V gene: TRBV7-3; D gene: TRBD1; CDR3 length: 16; CDR3 DNA: TGTGCCAGCAGCTTAACCTTGGGACAGGGTGTCCATGAGCAGTTCTTC; CDR3 protein: CASSLTLGQGVHEQFF
J gene: TRBJ1-6; V gene: TRBV5-1; D gene: NA; CDR3 length: 16; CDR3 DNA: TGCGCCAGCAGCTTGAAGGACAGCTCCTATAATTCACCCCTCCACTTT; CDR3 protein: CASSLKDSSYNSPLHF
J gene: TRBJ2-7; V gene: TRBV25-1; D gene: NA; CDR3 length: 10; CDR3 DNA: TGTGCCAGCAGGGGCTACGAGCAGTACTTC; CDR3 protein: CASRGYEQYF
J gene: TRBJ1-5; V gene: TRBV7-8; D gene: NA; CDR3 length: 15; CDR3 DNA: TGTGCCAGCAGCTCAGACACAGGGTTCAATCAGCCCCAGCATTTT; CDR3 protein: CASSSDTGFNQPQHF
J gene: TRBJ1-2; V gene: TRBV5-4; D gene: TRBD1; CDR3 length: 14; CDR3 DNA: TGTGCCAGCAGCTCGAGGCAGGGGGCGGTTGGCTACACCTTC; CDR3 protein: CASSSRQGAVGYTF
J gene: TRBJ2-2; V gene: TRBV5-1; D gene: NA; CDR3 length: 15; CDR3 DNA: TGCGCCAGCCGATTAGCACAGGGTAACACCGGGGAGCTGTTTTTT; CDR3 protein: CASRLAQGNTGELFF
J gene: TRBJ2-7; V gene: TRBV7-3; D gene: TRBD2; CDR3 length: 13; CDR3 DNA: TGTGCCAGCAGCTGGACTAGCGGCTACGAGCAGTACTTC; CDR3 protein: CASSWTSGYEQYF
J gene: TRBJ2-7; V gene: TRBV2; D gene: TRBD2; CDR3 length: 14; CDR3 DNA: TGTGCCAGCAGTGGGGACTATGGGTCCTACGAGCAGTACTTC; CDR3 protein: CASSGDYGSYEQYF
J gene: TRBJ2-3; V gene: TRBV6-6; D gene: NA; CDR3 length: 15; CDR3 DNA: TGTGCCAGCAGTCCCTTCAGCCGAGGGGGTGATACGCAGTATTTT; CDR3 protein: CASSPFSRGGDTQYF
J gene: TRBJ2-2; V gene: TRBV28; D gene: NA; CDR3 length: 14; CDR3 DNA: TGTGCCAGCACCCCAGACAGCAACACCGGGGAGCTGTTTTTT; CDR3 protein: CASTPDSNTGELFF
J gene: TRBJ2-1; V gene: TRBV10-3; D gene: TRBD2; CDR3 length: 15; CDR3 DNA: TGTGCCATCAACACACCCCTAGCGGGAAGGAATGAGCAGTTCTTC; CDR3 protein: CAINTPLAGRNEQFF
J gene: TRBJ2-1; V gene: TRBV11-3; D gene: TRBD2; CDR3 length: 15; CDR3 DNA: TGTGCCAGCAGGAAGACTAGCGGCCTCCAAAATGAGCAGTTCTTC; CDR3 protein: CASRKTSGLQNEQFF
J gene: TRBJ1-5; V gene: TRBV27; D gene: NA; CDR3 length: 14; CDR3 DNA: TGTGCCAGCAGTCCCTCAGGGAGCAATCAGCCCCAGCATTTT; CDR3 protein: CASSPSGSNQPQHF
J gene: TRBJ2-7; V gene: TRBV6-1; D gene: NA; CDR3 length: 14; CDR3 DNA: TGTGCCAGCAGTGAACCAGGGGTCCAGGACGAGCAGTACTTC; CDR3 protein: CASSEPGVQDEQYF
J gene: TRBJ1-1; V gene: TRBV11-2; D gene: TRBD1; CDR3 length: 15; CDR3 DNA: TGTGCCAGCAGCGACAGTGACAGGGGGCGAACTGAAGCTTTCTTT; CDR3 protein: CASSDSDRGRTEAFF
J gene: TRBJ1-1; V gene: TRBV9; D gene: NA; CDR3 length: 15; CDR3 DNA: TGTGCCAGCAGCGCCTGGGACACGATGAACACTGAAGCTTTCTTT; CDR3 protein: CASSAWDTMNTEAFF
J gene: TRBJ1-1; V gene: TRBV18; D gene: TRBD1; CDR3 length: 16; CDR3 DNA: TGTGCCAGCTCACCGCAACAGGGACAGCTAAACACTGAAGCTTTCTTT; CDR3 protein: CASSPQQGQLNTEAFF
J gene: TRBJ1-4; V gene: TRBV4-3; D gene: TRBD1; CDR3 length: 15; CDR3 DNA: TGCGCCAGCAGCCAAGTAGGGGGCGCAGGGACAAAACTGTTTTTT; CDR3 protein: CASSQVGGAGTKLFF
J gene: TRBJ2-6; V gene: TRBV19; D gene: NA; CDR3 length: 15; CDR3 DNA: TGTGCCAGTAGTCCCGGGGGCTCTGGGGCCAACGTCCTGACTTTC; CDR3 protein: CASSPGGSGANVLTF
J gene: TRBJ1-5; V gene: TRBV6-6; D gene: TRBD1; CDR3 length: 15; CDR3 DNA: TGTGCCAGCAGTTCGGGACAGGGGGAAGGGCAGCCCCAGCATTTT; CDR3 protein: CASSSGQGEGQPQHF
J gene: TRBJ1-4; V gene: TRBV4-3; D gene: TRBD1; CDR3 length: 17; CDR3 DNA: TGCGCCAGCAGCCAGACCCCACCGACAGGGGGCTATGAAAAACTGTTTTTT; CDR3 protein: CASSQTPPTGGYEKLFF
J gene: TRBJ2-3; V gene: TRBV5-1; D gene: NA; CDR3 length: 16; CDR3 DNA: TGCGCCAGCAGCCAGGGACTTCTACTTAGCACAGATACGCAGTATTTT; CDR3 protein: CASSQGLLLSTDTQYF
J gene: TRBJ1-1; V gene: TRBV7-9; D gene: TRBD1; CDR3 length: 16; CDR3 DNA: TGTGCCAGCAGCCCTCGACAGGGTAACAGTCGGGCTGAAGCTTTCTTT; CDR3 protein: CASSPRQGNSRAEAFF
J gene: TRBJ2-7; V gene: TRBV6-4; D gene: TRBD2; CDR3 length: 15; CDR3 DNA: TGTGCCCCCGGACTAGCGGGAGTGGGAACCTACGAGCAGTACTTC; CDR3 protein: CAPGLAGVGTYEQYF
J gene: TRBJ1-5; V gene: TRBV7-6; D gene: NA; CDR3 length: 17; CDR3 DNA: TGTGCCAGCAGCTTAGATCCAGGATCCTATAGCAATCAGCCCCAGCATTTT; CDR3 protein: CASSLDPGSYSNQPQHF
J gene: TRBJ2-1; V gene: TRBV5-1; D gene: NA; CDR3 length: 13; CDR3 DNA: TGCGCCAGCAGCTTGTTCTCTTACAATGAGCAGTTCTTC; CDR3 protein: CASSLFSYNEQFF
J gene: TRBJ2-5; V gene: TRBV25-1; D gene: NA; CDR3 length: 11; CDR3 DNA: TGTGCCAGCAGTGAAATCGGGACCCAGTACTTC; CDR3 protein: CASSEIGTQYF
J gene: TRBJ1-6; V gene: TRBV19; D gene: TRBD1; CDR3 length: 14; CDR3 DNA: TGTGCCAGTAGTATTGGGACAGGGGTTTCACCCCTCCACTTT; CDR3 protein: CASSIGTGVSPLHF
J gene: TRBJ2-1; V gene: TRBV6-5; D gene: TRBD1; CDR3 length: 12; CDR3 DNA: TGTGCCAGCAGCCGGACAGGGTACGAGCAGTTCTTC; CDR3 protein: CASSRTGYEQFF
J gene: TRBJ2-6; V gene: TRBV28; D gene: TRBD2; CDR3 length: 15; CDR3 DNA: TGTGCCAGCGAAACGGGGGGGCCCGGGGCCAACGTCCTGACTTTC; CDR3 protein: CASETGGPGANVLTF
J gene: TRBJ1-1; V gene: TRBV18; D gene: NA; CDR3 length: 12; CDR3 DNA: TGTGCCAGCTCAACCACCCACAGGCAAGCTTTCTTT; CDR3 protein: CASSTTHRQAFF